This TCR beta chain emerged from a study of blood T cell repertoires in COVID-19 (dated by TCRdb to about 2020). Some background on the complete study: Samples covering the acute and convalescent phases of COVID-19 were provided by collaborators in the United States, Italy and Spain. The repertoires were released in a freely available public database intended as a resource for research on the immune response to SARS-CoV-2. The sample metadata nearly always contained a de-identified subject ID, COVID-19 status, age in years and sex. Where available, HLA class I and class II types were obtained from metadata supplied by the sample provider rather than from assay-based typing. The material from the prospective study consisted of cDNA or gDNA derived from T cells, B-cell-depleted T cells, or PBMCs. The samples were drawn from the first 160 participants of the ongoing ImmuneRACE study and from under 1,500 subjects provided by 6 global collaborators. Deeply sampled blood TCRbeta repertoires from subjects exposed to, actively infected with, or recovered from COVID-19 were included in the dataset. General study outcomes and caveats: How much clinical and demographic metadata was included differed by source and by participant, and the metadata was provided uncurated.

TCRbeta CDR3 regions were amplified from genomic DNA using the immunoSEQ Assay, a bias-controlled multiplex PCR. The paper's data handling went like this. Nucleated cell counts per sample were estimated from amplification of reference gene primers within the assay. To quantify the absolute abundance of each unique TCRbeta CDR3 rearrangement, sequence reads were collapsed and filtered. For each sample, productive Simpson clonality was calculated as the square root of Simpson's diversity index over productive rearrangements. TCRdb holds this immuneACCESS table with in-frame rearrangements only. Some clones are missing; in checked studies, unresolved V genes explain under half, and the rest has no known cause. From that table come the V and J calls and clone size; the DNA was used to work out D and trimming. Present in this sample are roughly 100,000 clones, approximately 81% of which were seen just once. The ten largest clones add up to roughly 25% of the sample.

Each collaborating institution followed its own protocols to collect whole blood in K2EDTA tubes. For TCRbeta analysis, collaborators shipped samples in one of three forms: frozen whole blood, isolated PBMCs, or DNA extracted from either of those sample types. Per the germline V gene (reference sequence), LGHDT is the CDR1 and YNNKEL is the CDR2. Trimming accounts for 1 base at V and 5 bases at J, while the number of junction bases matched to no gene is 4. Reading from cysteine to phenylalanine, the CDR3 counts 15 amino acids. Of all the DNA, just the CDR3 is kept, 45 bases in frame from base 1. This clone was seen just once. It lacks a known antigen. Base qualities are not provided; no much larger clone lies one nucleotide away.

The TCR comes from an elderly man with active or convalescent COVID-19. The receptor chain draws on TRBV3-1 (or the pseudogene TRBV3-2) and TRBJ1-2, and TRBD1 matches 10 of the central bases. Sequenced: peripheral blood. The nucleotide sequence is TGTGCCAGCAGCCAAGCCGGGACAGGGGTTTATGGCTACACCTTC. It is translated as CASSQAGTGVYGYTF.